This TCR beta chain derives from a study of T cell responses to AZD1222 COVID-19 vaccine (dated by TCRdb to the early 2020s). Notes on the research overall: A total of approximately 240 trial participants underwent TCR sequencing, of whom some 200 had received two doses of AZD1222 and around 25 had received two doses of the MenACWY control vaccine. Trial participants were enrolled into age subgroups of 18-55, 56-69 and 70-plus years, which contained approximately 150, 30 and 60 TCR-sequenced participants, respectively.

The CDR3 regions of human TCRbeta chains were subjected to immunosequencing. On the study's bioinformatics: TCRs in the repertoires were compared against a reference library of SARS-CoV-2-specific TCRs that had been generated with the MIRA antigen-specificity platform. Breadth was defined as the fraction of unique TCRs that were SARS-CoV-2-associated, and depth was defined as the fraction of total T cells that were SARS-CoV-2-associated. Using the MIRA data, each spike-specific TCR was mapped to the spike region that the TCR reacts to and placed in a CD4 or CD8 class. Log10-transformed breadth and depth values were compared by one-way ANOVA with Sidak's multiple comparisons tests. The table comes from immuneACCESS by way of TCRdb, which keeps in-frame sequences with V and J called. Part of the clones is missing from these tables; in studies checked, under half for an unresolved V gene and the rest for unknown reasons. V, J and clone size are taken as reported in that table, and D and trimming were inferred from the DNA itself. In all, the sample holds 95,000 to 150,000 clones, and more than 80% of those were seen once. The leading ten clones occupy less than 5.5% of the sample.

Germline trimming amounts to 0 bases on V and 8 bases on J, with 11 as the count of junction bases outside the gene matches. The cysteine opens and the phenylalanine closes a CDR3 of 17 amino acids. Of all the DNA, just the CDR3 is kept, 51 bases in frame from base 1. From a lookup of the germline V gene (reference sequence), CDR1 and CDR2 are LGHDT and YNNKEL. In the case of this clone: The specificity of this receptor is unknown. Per-base qualities were not stored, and no clone one base away is much larger.

What the study reported, not specific to this receptor: No day 14 peak-response samples were available, so repertoires were characterized only after the peak T cell response. Participants were mostly white British, with more females than males. The authors suggested clonal diversity may have been underestimated. Reportedly, close to half of the unique spike-specific TCRs recognized epitopes lying outside the regions that are mutated in the B.1.351 and B.1.1.7 variants. After two AZD1222 doses, spike-specific TCR breadth and depth were significantly higher than at day 0 and than in MenACWY recipients. Conclusions about previously exposed vaccinees were limited because only six AZD1222 recipients were SARS-CoV-2 seropositive at baseline. The 56-69-year group was small, and its depth increase did not reach significance, likely because of low power. Vaccine-associated CD4 TCRs spanned the whole spike protein, with dominant responses in regions 160-218 and 743-854.

The time point label, as the study defines it: about 28 days (+/-7) after the second vaccine dose. Because spike-specific TCR depth and breadth did not differ between the two schedules, AZD1222 recipients who got a second dose at roughly 4 weeks were pooled with those who got a second dose at roughly 12 weeks. Vaccinee samples were obtained from the UK trials COV001 and COV002, which included a single-blind randomized controlled phase 2/3 trial of AZD1222 (ChAdOx1 nCoV-19) in healthy adults. Trial participant PBMC samples were collected at day 0 and day 28 after the second dose for TCRbeta chain sequencing.

The receptor's source is an adult who received the AZD1222 COVID-19 vaccine. Recombination joined TRBV3-1 (or the pseudogene TRBV3-2) with TRBJ2-4, and TRBD2 matches 9 of the central bases. This sample comprised peripheral blood, obtained 28 days after the second AZD1222 dose. The DNA sequence is given as TGTGCCAGCAGCCAAGATTCTCGCGGGGGGGCCGGGGACATTCAGTACTTC. This codes for CASSQDSRGGAGDIQYF.